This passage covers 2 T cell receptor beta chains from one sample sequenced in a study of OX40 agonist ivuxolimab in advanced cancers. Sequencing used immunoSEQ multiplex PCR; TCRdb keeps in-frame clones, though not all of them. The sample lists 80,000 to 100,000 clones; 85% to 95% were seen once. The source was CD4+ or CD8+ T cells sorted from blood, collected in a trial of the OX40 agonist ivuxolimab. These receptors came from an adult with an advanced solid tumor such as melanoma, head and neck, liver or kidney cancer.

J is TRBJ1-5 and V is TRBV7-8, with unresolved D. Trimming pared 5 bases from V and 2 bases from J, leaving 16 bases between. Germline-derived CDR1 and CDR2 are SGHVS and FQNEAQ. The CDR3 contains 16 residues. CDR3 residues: CASSHDFFVGNQPQHF. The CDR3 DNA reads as TGTGCCAGCAGCCACGATTTTTTCGTGGGCAATCAGCCCCAGCATTTT.

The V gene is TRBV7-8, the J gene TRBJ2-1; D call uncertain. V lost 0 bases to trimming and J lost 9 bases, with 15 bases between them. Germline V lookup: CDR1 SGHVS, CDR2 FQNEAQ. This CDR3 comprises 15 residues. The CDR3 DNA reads TGTGCCAGCAGCTTAGCAGGGAACCCGAGAGGTGAGCAGTTCTTC. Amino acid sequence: CASSLAGNPRGEQFF.